What follows are 4 T cell receptor beta chains derived from one specimen sequenced in a study of human T cells and chemical hapten exposure. It was unfractionated whole blood from which total RNA was extracted. Each CDR3 protein gets one entry after TCRdb re-called the 5' RACE reads with MiXCR. The data contain over 70,000 distinct CDR3 sequences, about 16% of them seen just once; the ten biggest clones take up around 7%. The receptor source for this set is a female donor in good health.

This clonotype appeared a few times. The chain joins TRBV10-3 to TRBJ1-2, with D maybe TRBD1 (5 bases). This CDR3 has 14 amino acids. Trimming took off 4 bases at V and 0 bases at J, with 9 bases between the two ends. CDR1 and CDR2 (germline): ENHRY, SYGVKD. CDR3 nucleotides: TGTGCCATCAGTGGGGAGGGACCTAACTATGGCTACACCTTC. This gives the protein CAISGEGPNYGYTF.

The gene calls are TRBV5-1 and TRBJ2-3, with D perhaps TRBD1 (5 bases). V lost 4 bases, J lost 2 bases, and 11 bases lay in between. The CDR3 sequence is 14 residues long. Germline lookup yields CDR1 SGHRS and CDR2 YFSETQ. The CDR3 sequence is CASSRQIITDTQYF. In nucleotides, the CDR3 is TGCGCCAGCAGCAGACAGATTATCACAGATACGCAGTATTTT.

This clonotype occurred a few times. The CDR3 loop reads CASSREKEGNQPQHF. In DNA, the CDR3 is TGTGCCAGCAGTCGCGAGAAGGAGGGCAATCAGCCCCAGCATTTT. The chain is built from TRBV6-6 and TRBJ1-5; D unclear. Germline lookup yields CDR1 MNHNY and CDR2 SVGAGI (reference sequence). The CDR3 has 15 amino acids. Trimming pared 5 bases from V and 2 bases from J, leaving 13 bases between.

Only a few counts were recorded for this clonotype. The chain is built from TRBV30 and TRBJ1-3; D not resolved. The CDR3 is made up of 13 amino acids. Trimming pared 2 bases from V and 7 bases from J, leaving 12 bases between. CDR1 is GTSNPN, CDR2 SVGIG, per germline (reference sequence). CDR3 sequence reads: CAWSMNGRNTIYF. For the CDR3, the DNA is TGTGCCTGGAGTATGAACGGACGGAACACCATATATTTT.